The clone carrying this T cell receptor (beta chain) turned up a few times. Its specificity is not known. The CDR3 is 14 residues long. Germline CDR1 SGHNT, CDR2 YYREEE (reference sequence). V dropped 1 base and J dropped 9 bases, with 11 bases sitting between them. These data are taken from a study of cytomegalovirus exposure and HLA in healthy donors. Study at large: Approximately 85 million unique TCRs from HLA-typed donors made up an early data release. Broader study findings: 164 TCR beta chains were listed as cytomegalovirus-associated. Generally TCR sequences proved uncommon, though certain public TCRs appeared in numerous donors.

PCR primers comprised 60 Vbeta and 13 Jbeta primers. Method: immunoSEQ multiplex PCR; TCRdb's copy keeps in-frame clones and lacks some. The profile covers over 95,000 clones, with 65% to 80% appearing a single time and less than 3.5% taken by the ten largest. This receptor was taken from a female donor in good health and CMV-seronegative. The rearrangement uses TRBV5-4 and TRBJ1-6; D is unresolved. Specimen: PBMCs. For the CDR3, the DNA is TGTGCCAGCAGCTTGTTCGGGGATGGTTCACCCCTCCACTTT. Residues: CASSLFGDGSPLHF.